This entry lists 8 T cell receptor beta chains sequenced from one sample in a study of breast tumors, draining lymph nodes, adjacent tissues. TCRdb fed the multiplex PCR reads into MiXCR, producing one record per CDR3 protein. Of about 14,000 distinct CDR3 sequences listed, more than 50% are singletons. Sequencing used tumor-adjacent breast tissue. All receptors derive from a female donor with breast cancer. Some clones in this sample may be carry-over from other donors' samples.

The count of this clonotype is one. The J gene is TRBJ2-3, the V gene TRBV7-2; TRBD2 matches 16 bases. CDR3 length: 19 residues. The trim removed 2 bases at V and 4 bases at J, leaving 9 bases unmatched. Germline lookup yields CDR1 SGHTA and CDR2 FQGNSA. CDR3 bases: TGTGCCAGCAGCTTAACAGGGACTAGCGGGAGGGCCGGGTCAGATACGCAGTATTTT. The encoded protein is CASSLTGTSGRAGSDTQYF.

The genes are TRBV7-9 and TRBJ2-5; TRBD2 aligns across 10 bases. The ends lost 5 bases at V and 3 bases at J; junction bases unmatched: 15. The CDR3 has 18 residues. CDR1 SEHNR and CDR2 FQNEAQ come from the germline V gene (reference sequence). Here the CDR3 DNA reads TGTGCCAGCAGCCAAGCGGGACTAGCGCAAGTCCACAAAGAGACCCAGTACTTC. Its protein product is CASSQAGLAQVHKETQYF.

CDR3 sequence (DNA): TGTGCCATCAGATCAGACAGGGGGCGCGGTCAGCCCCAGCATTTT. Its protein product is CAIRSDRGRGQPQHF. The chain joins TRBV10-3 to TRBJ1-5; 10 bases align to TRBD1. The ends lost 6 bases at V and 6 bases at J; junction bases unmatched: 8. The length of the CDR3 is 15 residues. CDR1 and CDR2 from the germline V gene are ENHRY and SYGVKD.

By share, this clonotype counts as medium-sized (0.01 to 0.1%). The rearrangement uses TRBV9 and TRBJ1-5; D perhaps matches TRBD1 (6 bases). CDR1 is SGDLS, CDR2 YYNGEE, per germline. The CDR3 contains 11 residues. V shed 7 bases and J shed 6 bases, with 8 bases lying between them. The CDR3 sequence: CASPRGQPQHF. The DNA of the CDR3 is TGTGCCAGCCCCAGGGGTCAGCCCCAGCATTTT.

The genes are TRBV19 and TRBJ1-5; D is unclear. The CDR3 consists of 12 residues. Trimming took off 7 bases at V and 6 bases at J, with 10 bases between the two ends. Germline CDR1 reads LNHDA; CDR2 reads SQIVND (reference sequence). The CDR3 nucleotides read TGTGCCAGTAACCAACTCGGTCAGCCCCAGCATTTT. Encoded protein: CASNQLGQPQHF.

This clonotype turned up a few times. The chain recombines TRBV12-5 with TRBJ1-3, with D unresolved. Germline CDR1 and CDR2: LGHNT and FRNRAP. The CDR3 contains 11 residues. V lost 3 bases to trimming and J lost 11 bases, with 8 bases between them. The DNA for the CDR3 is TGTGCTAGTGGTTTCGAAGACGCCATATATTTT. It codes for CASGFEDAIYF.

The CDR3 DNA follows: TGTGCCAGCAGCCATAGCGGGAGGGCCTTTGTAGATACGCAGTATTTT. This gives the protein CASSHSGRAFVDTQYF. The chain recombines TRBV7-9 with TRBJ2-3, with 11 bases lining up with TRBD2. Trimming removed 5 bases from V and 5 bases from J; junction bases left unmatched: 9. The germline V gene has CDR1 SEHNR and CDR2 FQNEAQ (reference sequence). This CDR3 is 16 amino acids long.

This chain connects TRBV6-2 or TRBV6-3 to TRBJ2-1; 13 nucleotides align to TRBD2. V dropped 8 bases and J dropped 0; count of bases not matched to a gene: 10. In germline, CDR1 is MNHEY, CDR2 SVGEGT. This CDR3 contains 18 residues. The CDR3 here is CASGRARTSGSSYNEQFF. The CDR3 DNA sequence: TGTGCCAGCGGGAGGGCTCGGACTAGCGGGAGCTCCTACAATGAGCAGTTCTTC.